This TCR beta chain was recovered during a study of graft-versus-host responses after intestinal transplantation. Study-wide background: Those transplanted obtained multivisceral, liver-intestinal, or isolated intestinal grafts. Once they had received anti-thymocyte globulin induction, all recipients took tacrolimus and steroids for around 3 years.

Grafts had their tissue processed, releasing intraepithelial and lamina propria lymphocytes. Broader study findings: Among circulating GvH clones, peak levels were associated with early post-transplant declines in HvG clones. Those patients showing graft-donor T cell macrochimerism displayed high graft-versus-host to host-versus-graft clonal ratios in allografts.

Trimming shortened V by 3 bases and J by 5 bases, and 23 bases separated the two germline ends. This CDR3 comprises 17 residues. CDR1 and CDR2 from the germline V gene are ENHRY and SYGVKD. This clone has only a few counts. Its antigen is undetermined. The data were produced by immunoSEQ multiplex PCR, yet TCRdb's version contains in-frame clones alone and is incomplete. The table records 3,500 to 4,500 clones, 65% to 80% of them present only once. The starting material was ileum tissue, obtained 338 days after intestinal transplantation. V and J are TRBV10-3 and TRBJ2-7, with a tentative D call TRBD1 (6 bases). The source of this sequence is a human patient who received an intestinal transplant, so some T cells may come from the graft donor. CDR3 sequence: CAISDPSSGRGGNEQYF. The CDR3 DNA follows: TGTGCCATCAGTGATCCTTCCTCCGGCAGGGGCGGCAACGAGCAGTACTTC.